This TCR beta chain was recovered during a study of blood T cells in healthy people across ages. From germline, CDR1 is MNHEY and CDR2 SVGEGT. The CDR3 extends over 15 amino acids. The V segment lost 8 bases and the J segment 6 bases; nucleotides outside the gene matches: 11. A second PCR of 7 to 11 cycles used a sample-barcoded 5' primer and a J-beta primer mix. One entry per CDR3 protein results from TCRdb running MiXCR on the 5' RACE reads. The sample lists some 900,000 distinct CDR3 sequences; about 48% were seen once. Sequenced: blood. The chain joins TRBV6-2 or TRBV6-3 to TRBJ2-1; 9 bases line up with TRBD1. The clonotype was recovered from a man aged 30-40 years in good health. The CDR3 loop reads CASSPNMDRGNEQFF. The CDR3 region has the DNA TGTGCCAGCTCCCCAAATATGGACAGGGGCAATGAGCAGTTCTTC.